The entry below describes one TCR beta chain. Antigen unknown. The CDR3 totals 14 residues. With 4 bases clipped from V and 5 bases from J, the junction kept 7 bases outside the gene matches. The germline V gene encodes CDR1 MNHEY and CDR2 SVGAGI. Profiling relied on immunoSEQ multiplex PCR, and the TCRdb table lists in-frame clones only, not all of them. The sample lists 150,000 to 200,000 clones; roughly 93% were seen once. This entry is derived from a study of shared clonotypes between healthy human individuals. Donors were healthy HIV-negative adults without recently reported acute infections or vaccinations. General observations from the study: Sharing across four donors was highest in naive CD4 (about 5%) and lowest in memory CD8 (around 0.4%).

This clonotype originated in a woman aged 25 to 39 in good health. Sequencing was performed on naive CD4+ T cells sorted from blood. The subset denotes: CD45RA+ positively selected. The V gene is TRBV6-5, the J gene TRBJ2-7, with TRBD2 matching 8 bases. The chain's CDR3 is CASSSGGAENEQYF. The CDR3 DNA follows: TGTGCCAGCAGTTCGGGGGGGGCTGAAAACGAGCAGTACTTC.